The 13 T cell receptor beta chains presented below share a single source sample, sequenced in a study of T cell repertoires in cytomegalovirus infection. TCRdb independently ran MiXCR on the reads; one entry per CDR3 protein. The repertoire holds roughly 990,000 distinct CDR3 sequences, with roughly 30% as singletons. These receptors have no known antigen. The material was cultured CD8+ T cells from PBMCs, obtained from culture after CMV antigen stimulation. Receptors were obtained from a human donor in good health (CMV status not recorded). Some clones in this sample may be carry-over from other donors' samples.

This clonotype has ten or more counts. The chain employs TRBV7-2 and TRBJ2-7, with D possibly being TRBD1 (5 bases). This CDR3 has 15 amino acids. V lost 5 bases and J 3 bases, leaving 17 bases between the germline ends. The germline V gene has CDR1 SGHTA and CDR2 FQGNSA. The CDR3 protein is CASSPVSGRGYEQYV. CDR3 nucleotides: TGTGCCAGCAGCCCGGTTTCGGGTAGGGGCTACGAGCAGTACGTC.

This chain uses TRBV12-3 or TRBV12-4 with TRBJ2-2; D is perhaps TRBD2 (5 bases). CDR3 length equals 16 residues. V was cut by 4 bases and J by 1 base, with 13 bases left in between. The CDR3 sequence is CASSSLNRGNTGELFF. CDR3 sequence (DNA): TGTGCCAGCAGTTCACTAAATCGGGGGAACACCGGGGAGCTGTTTTTT.

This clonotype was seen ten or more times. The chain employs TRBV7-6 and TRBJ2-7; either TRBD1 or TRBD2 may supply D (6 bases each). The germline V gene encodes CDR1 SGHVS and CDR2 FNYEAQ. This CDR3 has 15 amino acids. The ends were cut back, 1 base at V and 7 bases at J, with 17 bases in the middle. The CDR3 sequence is CASSLGSGAPWEQYF. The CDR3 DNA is TGTGCCAGCAGCTTAGGGTCGGGGGCCCCTTGGGAGCAGTACTTC.

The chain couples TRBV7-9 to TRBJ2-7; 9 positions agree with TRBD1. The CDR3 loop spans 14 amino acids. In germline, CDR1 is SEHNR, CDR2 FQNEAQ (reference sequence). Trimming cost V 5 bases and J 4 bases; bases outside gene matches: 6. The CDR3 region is CASSLSDRGYEQYV. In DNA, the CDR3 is TGTGCCAGCAGCCTCTCGGACAGGGGTTACGAGCAGTACGTC.

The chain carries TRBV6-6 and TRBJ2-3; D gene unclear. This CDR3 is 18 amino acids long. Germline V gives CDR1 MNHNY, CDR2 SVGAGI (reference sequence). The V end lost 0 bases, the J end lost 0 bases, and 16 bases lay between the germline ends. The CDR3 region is CASSYSGRNQRSTDTQYF. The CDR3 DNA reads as TGTGCCAGCAGTTACTCGGGTCGGAACCAACGTAGCACAGATACGCAGTATTTT.

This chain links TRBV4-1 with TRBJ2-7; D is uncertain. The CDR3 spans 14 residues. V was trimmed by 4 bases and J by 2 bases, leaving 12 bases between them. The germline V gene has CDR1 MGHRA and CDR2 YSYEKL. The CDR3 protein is CASSPRDTTYEQYV. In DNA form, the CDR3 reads TGCGCCAGCAGCCCGAGAGACACTACCTACGAGCAGTACGTC.

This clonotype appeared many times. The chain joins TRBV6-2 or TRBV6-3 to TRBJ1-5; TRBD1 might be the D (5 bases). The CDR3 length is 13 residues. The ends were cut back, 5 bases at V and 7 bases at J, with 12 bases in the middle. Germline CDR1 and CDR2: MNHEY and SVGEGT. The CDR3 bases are TGTGCCAGCAGTACCAGGGCTGGGCAGCCCCAGCATTTT. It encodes CASSTRAGQPQHF.

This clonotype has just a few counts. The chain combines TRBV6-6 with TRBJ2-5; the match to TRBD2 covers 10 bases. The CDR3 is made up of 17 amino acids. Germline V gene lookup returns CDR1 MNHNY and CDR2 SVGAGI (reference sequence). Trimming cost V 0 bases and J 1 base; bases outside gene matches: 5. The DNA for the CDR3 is TGTGCCAGCAGTTACTCGTGGCTAGCGGGGGTCCAAGAGACCCAGTACTTC. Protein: CASSYSWLAGVQETQYF.

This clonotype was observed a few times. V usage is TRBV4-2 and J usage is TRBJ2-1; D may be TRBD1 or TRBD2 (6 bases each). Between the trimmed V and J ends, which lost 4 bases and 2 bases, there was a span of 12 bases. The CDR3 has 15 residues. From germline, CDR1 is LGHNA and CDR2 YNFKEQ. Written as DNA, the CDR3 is TGTGCCAGCAGCCGTTCGAGGGGGGCCTACAATGAGCAGTTCTTC. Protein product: CASSRSRGAYNEQFF.

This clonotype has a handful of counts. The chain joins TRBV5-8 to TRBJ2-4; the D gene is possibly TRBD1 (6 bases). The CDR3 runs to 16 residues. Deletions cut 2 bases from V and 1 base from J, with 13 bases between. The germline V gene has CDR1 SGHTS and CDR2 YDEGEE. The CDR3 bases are TGTGCCAGCAGCTTCACAGGGCTGACGGCCAAAAACATTCAGTACTTC. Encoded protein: CASSFTGLTAKNIQYF.

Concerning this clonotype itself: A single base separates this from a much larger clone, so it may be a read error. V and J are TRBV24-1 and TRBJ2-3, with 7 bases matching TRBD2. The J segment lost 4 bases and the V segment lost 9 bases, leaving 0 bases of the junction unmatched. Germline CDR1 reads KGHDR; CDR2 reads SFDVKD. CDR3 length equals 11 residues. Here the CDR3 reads CATRGADTQYF. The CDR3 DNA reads TGTGCCACCCGGGGGGCAGATACGCAGTATTTT.

CDR3 bases: TGTGCCAGCAGCTTAGTTGAGACACTCTACGAGCAGTACGTC. As protein: CASSLVETLYEQYV. The J gene is TRBJ2-7, the V gene TRBV7-8; D is unclear. CDR3 size: 14 residues. Germline V gene sequence: CDR1 SGHVS, CDR2 FQNEAQ. Trimming cost V 1 base and J 3 bases, with 10 bases left between them.

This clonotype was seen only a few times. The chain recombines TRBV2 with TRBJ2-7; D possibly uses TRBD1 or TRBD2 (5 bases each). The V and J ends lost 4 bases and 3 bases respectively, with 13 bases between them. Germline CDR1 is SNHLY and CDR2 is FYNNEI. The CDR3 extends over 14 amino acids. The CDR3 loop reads CASSGDVGYYEQYF. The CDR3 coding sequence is TGTGCCAGCAGTGGGGACGTAGGTTACTACGAGCAGTACTTC.